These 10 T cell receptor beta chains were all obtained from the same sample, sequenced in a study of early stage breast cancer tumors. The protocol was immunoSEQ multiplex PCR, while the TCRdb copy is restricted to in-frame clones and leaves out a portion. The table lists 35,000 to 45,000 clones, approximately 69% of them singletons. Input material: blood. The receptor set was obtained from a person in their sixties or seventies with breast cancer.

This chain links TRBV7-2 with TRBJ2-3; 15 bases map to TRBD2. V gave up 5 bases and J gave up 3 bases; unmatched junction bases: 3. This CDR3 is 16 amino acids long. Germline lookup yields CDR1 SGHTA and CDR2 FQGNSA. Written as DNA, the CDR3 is TGTGCCAGCAGCCTAGGGACTAGCGGGGGGACAGATACGCAGTATTTT. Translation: CASSLGTSGGTDTQYF.

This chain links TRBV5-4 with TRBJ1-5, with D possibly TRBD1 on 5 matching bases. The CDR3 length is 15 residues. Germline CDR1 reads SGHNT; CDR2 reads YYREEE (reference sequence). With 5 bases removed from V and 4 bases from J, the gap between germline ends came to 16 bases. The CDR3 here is CASSTAGTGNQPQHF. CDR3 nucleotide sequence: TGTGCCAGCAGTACCGCCGGGACGGGAAATCAGCCCCAGCATTTT.

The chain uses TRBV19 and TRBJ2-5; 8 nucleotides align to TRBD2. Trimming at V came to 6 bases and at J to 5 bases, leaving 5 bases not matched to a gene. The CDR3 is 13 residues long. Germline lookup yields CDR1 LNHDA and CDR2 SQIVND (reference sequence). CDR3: CASRELAAETQYF. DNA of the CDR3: TGTGCCAGTAGAGAACTAGCGGCGGAGACCCAGTACTTC. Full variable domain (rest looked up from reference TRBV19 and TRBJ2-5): DGGITQSPKYLFRKEGQNVTLSCEQNLNHDAMYWYRQDPGQGLRLIYYSQIVNDFQKGDIAEGYSVSREKKESFPLTVTSAQKNPTAFYLCASRELAAETQYFGPGTRLLVL.

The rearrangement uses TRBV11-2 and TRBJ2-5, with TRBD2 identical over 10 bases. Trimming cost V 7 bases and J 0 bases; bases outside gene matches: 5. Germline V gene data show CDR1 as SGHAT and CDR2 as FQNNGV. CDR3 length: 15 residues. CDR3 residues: CASKALAGDQETQYF. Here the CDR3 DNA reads TGTGCCAGCAAAGCCCTAGCGGGGGACCAAGAGACCCAGTACTTC. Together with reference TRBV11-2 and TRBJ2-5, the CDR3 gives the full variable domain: EAGVAQSPRYKIIEKRQSVAFWCNPISGHATLYWYQQILGQGPKLLIQFQNNGVVDDSQLPKDRFSAERLKGVDSTLKIQPAKLEDSAVYLCASKALAGDQETQYFGPGTRLLVL.

The CDR3 DNA follows: TGTGCCAGTAGCACCGCTACGCTCAATGAGCAGTTCTTC. It is translated as CASSTATLNEQFF. The rearrangement joins TRBV19 to TRBJ2-1; D gene uncertain. The CDR3 runs 13 residues. Germline CDR1 LNHDA, CDR2 SQIVND (reference sequence). V lost 6 bases to trimming and J lost 6 bases, with 12 bases between them. The full variable domain, completed using reference TRBV19 and TRBJ2-1, is DGGITQSPKYLFRKEGQNVTLSCEQNLNHDAMYWYRQDPGQGLRLIYYSQIVNDFQKGDIAEGYSVSREKKESFPLTVTSAQKNPTAFYLCASSTATLNEQFFGPGTRLTVL.

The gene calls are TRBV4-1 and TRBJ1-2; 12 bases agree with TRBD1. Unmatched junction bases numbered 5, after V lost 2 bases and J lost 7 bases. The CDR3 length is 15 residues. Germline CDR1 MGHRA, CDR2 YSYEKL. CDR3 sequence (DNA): TGCGCCAGCAGCCAACCGGGACAGGGGGCTGGTGGCTACACCTTC. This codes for CASSQPGQGAGGYTF.

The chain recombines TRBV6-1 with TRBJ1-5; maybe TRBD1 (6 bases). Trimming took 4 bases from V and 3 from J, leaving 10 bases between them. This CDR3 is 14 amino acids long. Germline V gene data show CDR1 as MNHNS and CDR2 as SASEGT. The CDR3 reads CASSAQGVNQPQHF. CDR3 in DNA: TGTGCCAGCAGTGCACAGGGAGTCAATCAGCCCCAGCATTTT.

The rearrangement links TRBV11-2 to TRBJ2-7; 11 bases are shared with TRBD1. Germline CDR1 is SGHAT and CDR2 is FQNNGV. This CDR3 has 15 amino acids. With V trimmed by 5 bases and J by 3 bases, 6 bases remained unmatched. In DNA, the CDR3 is TGTGCCAGCAGCCCAGGGACAGGGGGGAACTACGAGCAGTACTTC. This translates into CASSPGTGGNYEQYF. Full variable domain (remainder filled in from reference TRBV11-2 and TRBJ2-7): EAGVAQSPRYKIIEKRQSVAFWCNPISGHATLYWYQQILGQGPKLLIQFQNNGVVDDSQLPKDRFSAERLKGVDSTLKIQPAKLEDSAVYLCASSPGTGGNYEQYFGPGTRLTVT.

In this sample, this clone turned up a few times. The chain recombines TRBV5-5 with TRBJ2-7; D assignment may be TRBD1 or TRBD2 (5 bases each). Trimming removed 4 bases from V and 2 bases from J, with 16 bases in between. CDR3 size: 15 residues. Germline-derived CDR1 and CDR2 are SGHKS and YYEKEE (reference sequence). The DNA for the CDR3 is TGTGCCAGCAGCGAGGGACGGCGAATTCCCTACGAGCAGTACTTC. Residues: CASSEGRRIPYEQYF.

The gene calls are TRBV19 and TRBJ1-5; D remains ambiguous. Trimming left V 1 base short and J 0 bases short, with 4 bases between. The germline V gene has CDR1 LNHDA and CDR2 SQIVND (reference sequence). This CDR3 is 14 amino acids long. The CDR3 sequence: CASSIADSNQPQHF. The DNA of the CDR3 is TGTGCCAGTAGTATAGCAGATAGCAATCAGCCCCAGCATTTT.